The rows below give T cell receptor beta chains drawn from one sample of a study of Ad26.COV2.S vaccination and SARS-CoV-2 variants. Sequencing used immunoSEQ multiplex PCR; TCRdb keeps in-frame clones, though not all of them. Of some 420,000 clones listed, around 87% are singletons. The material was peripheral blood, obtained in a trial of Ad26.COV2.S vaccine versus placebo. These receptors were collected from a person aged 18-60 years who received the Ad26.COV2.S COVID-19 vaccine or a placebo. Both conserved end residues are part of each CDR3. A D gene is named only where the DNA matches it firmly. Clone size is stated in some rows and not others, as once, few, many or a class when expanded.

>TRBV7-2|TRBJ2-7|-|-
TGTGCCAGCAGCGTAGGGACAAACAGCGAGCAGTACTTC
CASSVGTNSEQYF
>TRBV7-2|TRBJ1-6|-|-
TGTGCCAGCAGCTCCCGGGAACAGGGCGGAACCAATAATTCACCCCTCCACTTT
CASSSREQGGTNNSPLHF
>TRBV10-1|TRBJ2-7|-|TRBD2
TGCGCCAGCAGTGAGACTAGCGGGGGGACCTACGAGCAGTACTTC
CASSETSGGTYEQYF
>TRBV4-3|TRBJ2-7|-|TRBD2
TGCGCCAGCAGCCAGGAGATAGCGGGGGGTTACGAGCAGTACTTC
CASSQEIAGGYEQYF
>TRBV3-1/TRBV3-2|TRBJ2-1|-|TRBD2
TGTGCCAGCAGCCCAGATTGGGGGGGTCGATACAATGAGCAGTTCTTC
CASSPDWGGRYNEQFF
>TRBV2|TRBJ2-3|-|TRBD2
TGTGCCAGCACTGGGACTAGCGGGCTATCCACAGATACGCAGTATTTT
CASTGTSGLSTDTQYF
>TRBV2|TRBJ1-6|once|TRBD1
TGTGCCAGCAGTGAAGAAGGGGGCGAGGTTTCACCCCTCCACTTT
CASSEEGGEVSPLHF
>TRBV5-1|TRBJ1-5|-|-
TGCGCCAGCAGCGCAACAGGGAATGAAGGTCAGCCCCAGCATTTT
CASSATGNEGQPQHF
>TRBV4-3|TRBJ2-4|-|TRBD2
TGCGCCAGCAGCGAGACTAGCGGGGGAAAAAACATTCAGTACTTC
CASSETSGGKNIQYF
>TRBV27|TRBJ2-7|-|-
TGTGCCAGCAGTCGCCGGGACGGCTCCTACGAGCAGTACTTC
CASSRRDGSYEQYF
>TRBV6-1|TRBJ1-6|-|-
TGTGCCAGCAGTGACACGTGGTCACCCCTCCACTTT
CASSDTWSPLHF
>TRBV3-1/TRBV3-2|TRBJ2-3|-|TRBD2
TGTGCCAGCAGCACCCAGGGACTAGTTAGCACAGATACGCAGTATTTT
CASSTQGLVSTDTQYF
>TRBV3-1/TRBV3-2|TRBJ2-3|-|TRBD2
TGTGCCAGCAGCCAAGGACTAGCGGGGGCCATAGATACGCAGTATTTT
CASSQGLAGAIDTQYF
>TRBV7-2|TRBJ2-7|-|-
TGTGCCAGCAGCTTAGCCGGGACCGTGTACGAGCAGTACTTC
CASSLAGTVYEQYF
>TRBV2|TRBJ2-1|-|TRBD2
TGTGCCAGCAGAGGGACTACGTACAATGAGCAGTTCTTC
CASRGTTYNEQFF
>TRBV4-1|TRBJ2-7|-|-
TGCGCCAGCAGCCAAGAGAGATCCTACGAGCAGTACTTC
CASSQERSYEQYF
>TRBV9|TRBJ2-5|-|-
TGTGCCAGCAGCGTAGGGACTAAAGAGACCCAGTACTTC
CASSVGTKETQYF
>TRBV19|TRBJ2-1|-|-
TGTGCCAGTAGTTTATCCTCGAGGGGGAACAATGAGCAGTTCTTC
CASSLSSRGNNEQFF
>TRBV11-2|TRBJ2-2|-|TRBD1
TGTGCCAGCAGCTTTGACAGGGCGGACACCGGGGAGCTGTTTTTT
CASSFDRADTGELFF
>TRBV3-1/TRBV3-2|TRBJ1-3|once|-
TGTGCCAGCAGCCAAGTTGTAGCTGGAAACACCATATATTTT
CASSQVVAGNTIYF
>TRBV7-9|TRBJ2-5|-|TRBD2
TGTGCCAGCAGCTTCGGTGGCGGGGGGGCTTGGGAGACCCAGTACTTC
CASSFGGGGAWETQYF
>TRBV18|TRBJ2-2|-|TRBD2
TGTGCCAGCTCACCATCTGAGGTGACTAGCGGTAGCACCGGGGAGCTGTTTTTT
CASSPSEVTSGSTGELFF
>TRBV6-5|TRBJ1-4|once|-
TGTGCCAGCAGTTACTCGTGGGAGTGGAATGAAAAACTGTTTTTT
CASSYSWEWNEKLFF
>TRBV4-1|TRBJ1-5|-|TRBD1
TGCGCCAGCAGCCTACAACCGACAGGGGCGGGGGGTAGCAATCAGCCCCAGCATTTT
CASSLQPTGAGGSNQPQHF
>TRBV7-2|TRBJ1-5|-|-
TGTGCCAGCAGCTTAGCGATCCAGGAAAGGCAGCCCCAGCATTTT
CASSLAIQERQPQHF
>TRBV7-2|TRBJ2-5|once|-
TGTGCCAGCAGCTGGGATACTAGTTACAGAGAGACCCAGTACTTC
CASSWDTSYRETQYF
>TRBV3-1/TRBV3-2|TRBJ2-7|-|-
TGTGCCAGCAGCCAAGTGGGTCCCTACGAGCAGTACTTC
CASSQVGPYEQYF
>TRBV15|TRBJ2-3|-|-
TGTGCCACCAGCAGAACCCAGGGGAAGGGCGCAGATACGCAGTATTTT
CATSRTQGKGADTQYF
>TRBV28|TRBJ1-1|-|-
TGTGCCAGCAGTCCCTCAGACAGGATGAACACTGAAGCTTTCTTT
CASSPSDRMNTEAFF
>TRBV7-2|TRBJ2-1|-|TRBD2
TGTGCCAGCAGCCCCTGGCGGGGGGGGGACAATGAGCAGTTCTTC
CASSPWRGGDNEQFF
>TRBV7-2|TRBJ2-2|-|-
TGTGCCAGCAGCGACGGGGACGGTCGCACCGGGGAGCTGTTTTTT
CASSDGDGRTGELFF
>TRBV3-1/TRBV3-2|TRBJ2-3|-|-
TGTGCCAGCAGCCACCCATCTAGCACAGATACGCAGTATTTT
CASSHPSSTDTQYF
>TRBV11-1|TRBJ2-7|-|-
TGTGCCAGCAGCCACTATGGGGGATCCTACGAGCAGTACTTC
CASSHYGGSYEQYF
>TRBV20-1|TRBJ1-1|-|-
TGCAGTGCTACCCGGATTGAAGCTTTCTTT
CSATRIEAFF
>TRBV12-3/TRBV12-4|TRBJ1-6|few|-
TGTGCCAGCAGCCGCGATATATGGGGATTCCACTTT
CASSRDIWGFHF
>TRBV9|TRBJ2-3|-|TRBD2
TGTGCCAGCAAAAGGAGCGGGGTAAGAACAGATACGCAGTATTTT
CASKRSGVRTDTQYF
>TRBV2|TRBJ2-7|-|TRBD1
TGTGCCAGCATCCGAGGACAGGGTTCCTACGAGCAGTACTTC
CASIRGQGSYEQYF
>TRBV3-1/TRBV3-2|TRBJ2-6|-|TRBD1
TGTGCCAGCAAAAAGGGACAGGCCTCCTCTGGGGCCAACGTCCTGACTTTC
CASKKGQASSGANVLTF
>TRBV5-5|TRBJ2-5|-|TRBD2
TGTGCCAGCAGCGGCAGCCGGGAAACCGGGGGGGAGACCCAGTACTTC
CASSGSRETGGETQYF
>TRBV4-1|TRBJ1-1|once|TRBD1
TGCGCCAGCAGCCAATCCCCGGGACAGGGAAGGACTGAAGCTTTCTTT
CASSQSPGQGRTEAFF
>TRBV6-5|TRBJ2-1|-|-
TGTGCCAGCAGTTACCTTGGCCAGCAGTTCTTC
CASSYLGQQFF
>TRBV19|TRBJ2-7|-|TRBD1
TGTGCCAGTAGTAACCCTCGGGACAGTAGCTCCTACGAGCAGTACTTC
CASSNPRDSSSYEQYF
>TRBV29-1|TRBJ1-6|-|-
TGCAGCGTTGAGTCACGACTGAATAATTCACCCCTCCACTTT
CSVESRLNNSPLHF
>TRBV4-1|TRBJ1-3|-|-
TGCGCCAGCAGCCCACGTGGGGACTCTGGAAACACCATATATTTT
CASSPRGDSGNTIYF
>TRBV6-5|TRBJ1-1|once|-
TGTGCCAGCAGGTTAGGGGCAGAGAACACTGAAGCTTTCTTT
CASRLGAENTEAFF
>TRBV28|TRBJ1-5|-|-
TGTGCCAGCAGTCCCCCCCGGGGTACAGGGAGCAATCAGCCCCAGCATTTT
CASSPPRGTGSNQPQHF
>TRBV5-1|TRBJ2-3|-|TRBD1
TGCGCCAGCAGCTTCGGACAGGGGGCCACAGATACGCAGTATTTT
CASSFGQGATDTQYF
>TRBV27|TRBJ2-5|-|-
TGTGCCAGCAGTTTTAAGCCTGGCGGGACCCAGTACTTC
CASSFKPGGTQYF
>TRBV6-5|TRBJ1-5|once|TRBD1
TGTGCCAGCAACAGGGGAAAAGGACAGCCCCAGCATTTT
CASNRGKGQPQHF
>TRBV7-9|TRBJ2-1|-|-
TGTGCCAGCAGCACAGGGTCGCAAAGGTATGAGCAGTTCTTC
CASSTGSQRYEQFF
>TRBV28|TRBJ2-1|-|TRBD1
TGTGCCAGCACTTTGGTGGTACAGGGGGTTCGCGATGAGCAGTTCTTC
CASTLVVQGVRDEQFF
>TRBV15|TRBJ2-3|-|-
TGTGCCACCAGCAGAGATAGGGGGGGAATCACAGATACGCAGTATTTT
CATSRDRGGITDTQYF
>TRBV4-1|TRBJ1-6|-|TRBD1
TGCGCCAGCAAACCGGGACAGGCCCTAGACCCCCTCCACTTT
CASKPGQALDPLHF
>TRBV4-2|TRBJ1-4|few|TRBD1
TGTGCCAGCAGCCAAGAGAGGACAGGGATAGGGGAAAAACTGTTTTTT
CASSQERTGIGEKLFF